These T cell receptor beta chains were read from a single sample in a study of read filtering for tumor transcriptome and immune sequencing. TCRdb analysed the reads with MiXCR anew, one entry per CDR3 protein. The repertoire holds around 23,000 distinct CDR3 sequences, with about 22% as singletons. The sample was a population of CD138-negative cells sorted from bone marrow. The origin of the receptors is a donor at least 40 years old with multiple myeloma. The CDR3 runs from the conserved cysteine through the conserved F or W. D genes are given only for firm matches. Rows give clone size only sometimes, using once, few, many, or a class for an expanded clone.

CDR3 length	clone size	V gene	J gene	D gene	CDR3 DNA	CDR3 protein
15	many	TRBV7-2	TRBJ2-7	-	TGTGCCAGCAGCTTAGCTTCCGGGCCGACCTACGAGCAGTACTTC	CASSLASGPTYEQYF
13	few	TRBV3-1	TRBJ1-6	-	TGTGCCAGCAGCCAAGCCCGAAATTCACCCCTCCACTTT	CASSQARNSPLHF
14	-	TRBV28	TRBJ2-7	-	TGTGCCAGCAGTCCCTATACTAGATCCTACGAGCAGTACTTC	CASSPYTRSYEQYF
12	-	TRBV19	TRBJ1-5	-	TGTGCCAGTAGTATAGGGACTCAGCCCCAGCATTTT	CASSIGTQPQHF
14	-	TRBV12-3/TRBV12-4	TRBJ1-3	-	TGTGCCAGCAGTCCGATGGCTTTTTCGAACACCATATATTTT	CASSPMAFSNTIYF
13	many	TRBV5-1	TRBJ1-1	-	TGCGCCAGCAGAGAGACTCTGAACACTGAAGCTTTCTTT	CASRETLNTEAFF
13	many	TRBV5-6	TRBJ2-1	-	TGTGCCAGCATAGGAGGGGGGCCCAATGAGCAGTTCTTC	CASIGGGPNEQFF
15	many	TRBV7-9	TRBJ1-2	TRBD1	TGTGCCAGCAGCTGGGGACAGGCCGTTAACTATGGCTACACCTTC	CASSWGQAVNYGYTF
15	few	TRBV7-9	TRBJ1-3	-	TGTGCCAGCAGCGGAACTGGGTTGTTTGGAAACACCATATATTTT	CASSGTGLFGNTIYF
15	-	TRBV7-9	TRBJ2-3	-	TGTGCCAGCAGCTTAGGGGGCCGAGGGGAAGATACGCAGTATTTT	CASSLGGRGEDTQYF
16	few	TRBV5-4	TRBJ2-5	-	TGTGCCAGCAGCTCTGGACTGTTTGTGCCCCAAGAGACCCAGTACTTC	CASSSGLFVPQETQYF
15	-	TRBV4-1	TRBJ1-1	-	TGCGCCAGCAGCCAAGCTTGGAGGGGACGGACTGAAGCTTTCTTT	CASSQAWRGRTEAFF
14	many	TRBV29-1	TRBJ2-1	-	TGCAGCGTTGAAAAGGGGGTCTCCTACAATGAGCAGTTCTTC	CSVEKGVSYNEQFF
15	-	TRBV7-3	TRBJ2-5	-	TGTGCCAGCAGCTTAACAGGAGGGGGTCAAGAGACCCAGTACTTC	CASSLTGGGQETQYF
17	once	TRBV7-9	TRBJ2-1	-	TGTGCCAGCAGCCCCTCAAGGCAGGGATTTTCCTACAATGAGCAGTTCTTC	CASSPSRQGFSYNEQFF
14	many	TRBV20-1	TRBJ1-1	TRBD1	TGCAGTGCCTTTTTGACAGGGGGCTACACTGAAGCTTTCTTT	CSAFLTGGYTEAFF
14	many	TRBV20-1	TRBJ2-3	TRBD2	TGCAGTGCTGTTAGCGGGGGGGGGCCCAATACGCAGTATTTT	CSAVSGGGPNTQYF
15	few	TRBV4-1	TRBJ1-2	-	TGCGCCAGCAGCCAAGATCCGGGCGTCAGCTATGGCTACACCTTC	CASSQDPGVSYGYTF
15	few	TRBV11-2	TRBJ1-2	-	TGTGCCAGCAGCCAACTCCAAAGGACGGCGGATGGCTACACCTTC	CASSQLQRTADGYTF
14	-	TRBV10-1	TRBJ2-3	-	TGCGCCAGCAGTGAGTTGGGGAACACAGATACGCAGTATTTT	CASSELGNTDTQYF
14	many	TRBV7-3	TRBJ2-3	-	TGTGCCAGCAGCCAGACGGGGGAGGCAGATACGCAGTATTTT	CASSQTGEADTQYF
15	many	TRBV19	TRBJ1-5	-	TGTGCCAGTATCGGACGGGACACAATTAATCAGCCCCAGCATTTT	CASIGRDTINQPQHF
11	many	TRBV10-3	TRBJ1-1	-	TGTGCCATTCGGCTGGGGTCTGAAGCTTTCTTT	CAIRLGSEAFF
14	medium-sized	TRBV24-1	TRBJ2-1	-	TGTGCCACCAGTGATATTGTAAAGCCCAATGAGCAGTTCTTC	CATSDIVKPNEQFF
17	many	TRBV28	TRBJ1-5	-	TGTGCCAGCAGTTTAGGAGTCAGGAGCCATAGCAATCAGCCCCAGCATTTT	CASSLGVRSHSNQPQHF
14	-	TRBV12-3/TRBV12-4	TRBJ1-2	-	TGTGCCAGCAGTTATGGCCGCACTAACTATGGCTACACCTTC	CASSYGRTNYGYTF
15	many	TRBV4-1	TRBJ1-2	TRBD1	TGCGCCAGCAGCCAAATCGGCTCAGGGGGCTATGGCTACACCTTC	CASSQIGSGGYGYTF
14	-	TRBV7-2	TRBJ1-5	-	TGTGCCAGCAGCCCGGGTCTTAGCGATCAGCCCCAGCATTTT	CASSPGLSDQPQHF
14	many	TRBV10-2	TRBJ2-1	TRBD2	TGCGCCAGCACTCGTAGCAGCGGGGAGACGAGGAAGTTCTTC	CASTRSSGETRKFF
16	many	TRBV25-1	TRBJ2-3	TRBD1	TGTGCCAGCAGTGACCCGGGACAGGACTTCACAGATACGCAGTATTTT	CASSDPGQDFTDTQYF
15	few	TRBV28	TRBJ2-3	-	TGTGCCAGCAGACTGAGCAGGGCGCGCACAGATACGCAGTATTTT	CASRLSRARTDTQYF